The 20 T cell receptor beta chains below all came from one sample that was sequenced in a study of cytomegalovirus exposure and HLA in healthy donors. PCR used 60 Vbeta primers and 13 Jbeta primers. Only in-frame clones appear in the TCRdb table, and some are missing; sequencing was by immunoSEQ multiplex PCR. The sample holds over 250,000 clones, 86% seen once. The sequenced sample consisted of PBMCs. Every receptor here comes from a man aged 40-49 years in good health and CMV-seropositive.

V is TRBV29-1 and J is TRBJ2-3; TRBD2 aligns across 10 bases. Trimming cost V 6 bases and J 4 bases; bases outside gene matches: 4. From germline, CDR1 is SQVTM and CDR2 ANQGSEA. CDR3 size: 13 residues. The CDR3 reads CSVSSGSADTQYF. In nucleotides, the CDR3 is TGCAGCGTGTCTAGCGGGAGTGCAGATACGCAGTATTTT.

The count of this clone is one. Written as DNA, the CDR3 is TGTGCCAGCACCGGCGGGGCCGCCTATGGCTACACCTTC. Residues: CASTGGAAYGYTF. The chain combines TRBV19 with TRBJ1-2; TRBD1 is a possible D gene (5 bases). CDR3 size: 13 residues. The germline gives CDR1 LNHDA, CDR2 SQIVND (reference sequence). V lost 9 bases, J lost 4 bases, and 15 bases lay in between.

The rearrangement joins TRBV6-4 to TRBJ2-4; 8 bases map to TRBD2. The CDR3 sequence is 14 residues long. Per the germline V gene, CDR1 is MRHNA and CDR2 is SNTAGT. V shed 2 bases, J shed 7 bases, and the junction held 4 bases outside the gene matches. The CDR3 is CASSDGAGANIQYF. In DNA, the CDR3 is TGTGCCAGCAGTGACGGAGCGGGAGCGAACATTCAGTACTTC.

This rearrangement joins TRBV28 to TRBJ1-1; D is perhaps TRBD1 (5 bases). Germline loops: CDR1 MDHEN, CDR2 SYDVKM. The CDR3 spans 13 residues. V was pared by 6 bases and J by 4 bases, with 12 bases between. The CDR3 is CASSQVGVTEAFF. The CDR3 nucleotides are TGTGCCAGCAGCCAGGTAGGGGTCACTGAAGCTTTCTTT. Using reference TRBV28 and TRBJ1-1 for the parts outside the CDR3, the full variable domain is DVKVTQSSRYLVKRTGEKVFLECVQDMDHENMFWYRQDPGLGLRLIYFSYDVKMKEKGDIPEGYSVSREKKERFSLILESASTNQTSMYLCASSQVGVTEAFFGQGTRLTVV.

The chain uses TRBV19 and TRBJ2-1, with 7 nucleotides matching TRBD2. The V gene's germline CDR1 is LNHDA and CDR2 SQIVND (reference sequence). The V gene end was trimmed by 3 bases and the J gene end by 0 bases; junction bases not matched to a gene: 5. This CDR3 has 16 amino acids. The CDR3 loop is CASSIAGGSSYNEQFF. CDR3 nucleotide sequence: TGTGCCAGTAGTATTGCGGGCGGGAGCTCCTACAATGAGCAGTTCTTC. The full variable domain, its missing parts supplied by reference TRBV19 and TRBJ2-1, is DGGITQSPKYLFRKEGQNVTLSCEQNLNHDAMYWYRQDPGQGLRLIYYSQIVNDFQKGDIAEGYSVSREKKESFPLTVTSAQKNPTAFYLCASSIAGGSSYNEQFFGPGTRLTVL.

This chain connects TRBV19 to TRBJ2-5; 7 nucleotides line up with TRBD1. Germline values: CDR1 LNHDA, CDR2 SQIVND (reference sequence). The CDR3 runs to 14 residues. The ends lost 6 bases at V and 2 bases at J; junction bases unmatched: 6. The CDR3 here is CASSRGQIQETQYF. The CDR3 nucleotides are TGTGCCAGTAGCCGGGGACAGATACAAGAGACCCAGTACTTC.

The rearrangement links TRBV4-1 to TRBJ2-3; the match to TRBD2 covers 9 bases. This CDR3 spans 17 amino acids. V was pared by 0 bases and J by 5 bases, with 9 bases of the junction left unmatched. CDR1 and CDR2 (germline): MGHRA, YSYEKL. CDR3 sequence (DNA): TGCGCCAGCAGCCAAGAGGGCGGGAGGGCCGGGGGAGATACGCAGTATTTT. This codes for CASSQEGGRAGGDTQYF.

The J gene is TRBJ2-2, the V gene TRBV2, with 11 bases fitting TRBD2. The germline V gene has CDR1 SNHLY and CDR2 FYNNEI. The CDR3 extends over 17 amino acids. With V trimmed by 6 bases and J by 0 bases, 6 bases remained unmatched. The CDR3 DNA reads TGTGCCAGCAGGGTAAAGACTAGCGGGGCGAACACCGGGGAGCTGTTTTTT. This encodes CASRVKTSGANTGELFF.

V and J are TRBV9 and TRBJ2-7; D perhaps matches TRBD2 (7 bases). The CDR3 loop spans 15 amino acids. V lost 4 bases, J lost 2 bases, and 16 bases lay in between. In germline, CDR1 is SGDLS, CDR2 YYNGEE. CDR3 DNA sequence: TGTGCCAGCAGCCCCCGTGGGAGGGGGGCCTACGAGCAGTACTTC. It specifies CASSPRGRGAYEQYF. The whole variable domain, filled in from reference TRBV9 and TRBJ2-7, reads DSGVTQTPKHLITATGQRVTLRCSPRSGDLSVYWYQQSLDQGLQFLIQYYNGEERAKGNILERFSAQQFPDLHSELNLSSLELGDSALYFCASSPRGRGAYEQYFGPGTRLTVT.

The rearrangement uses TRBV4-2 and TRBJ2-7, with D unresolved. The CDR3 length is 14 residues. V gave up 4 bases and J gave up 2 bases, with 12 bases separating them. Looked up from germline, CDR1 is LGHNA and CDR2 is YNFKEQ. CDR3 protein: CASSREDKTYEQYF. The CDR3 nucleotides read TGTGCCAGCAGCCGCGAAGACAAAACCTACGAGCAGTACTTC.

A single count supports this clone. This rearrangement joins TRBV28 to TRBJ2-7, with 8 bases aligning to TRBD2. V was clipped by 6 bases and J by 7 bases; unmatched bases: 11. Germline V gives CDR1 MDHEN, CDR2 SYDVKM. The CDR3 sequence is 14 residues long. The CDR3 here is CASSSPGGAKEQYF. DNA for the CDR3: TGTGCCAGCAGCTCCCCCGGGGGGGCTAAAGAGCAGTACTTC. Complete variable domain (other parts from reference TRBV28 and TRBJ2-7): DVKVTQSSRYLVKRTGEKVFLECVQDMDHENMFWYRQDPGLGLRLIYFSYDVKMKEKGDIPEGYSVSREKKERFSLILESASTNQTSMYLCASSSPGGAKEQYFGPGTRLTVT.

This clone was recorded only once. The chain couples TRBV5-1 to TRBJ2-1, with TRBD1 identical over 7 bases. The V gene's germline CDR1 is SGHRS and CDR2 YFSETQ. Trimming at V came to 4 bases and at J to 6 bases, leaving 10 bases not matched to a gene. This CDR3 spans 15 amino acids. The CDR3 nucleotides read TGCGCCAGCAGCCCCGGGACAGTATCCGGCAATGAGCAGTTCTTC. Its translation: CASSPGTVSGNEQFF.

CDR3 sequence (DNA): TGCAGCGTTGGAAGCCGAACCAACACCGGGGAGCTGTTTTTT. Its protein is CSVGSRTNTGELFF. The V and J genes are TRBV29-1 and TRBJ2-2; no firm D call. V was pared by 4 bases and J by 2 bases, with 11 bases between. The CDR3 extends over 14 amino acids. From germline, CDR1 is SQVTM and CDR2 ANQGSEA.

The chain joins TRBV30 to TRBJ2-7; 12 nucleotides line up with TRBD1. Germline CDR1 reads GTSNPN; CDR2 reads SVGIG (reference sequence). V trimming: 3 bases; J trimming: 4 bases; junction bases outside the gene matches: 10. The CDR3 is made up of 16 amino acids. This chain's CDR3 is CAWRERRDRGQYEQYF. The CDR3 DNA follows: TGTGCCTGGAGAGAGCGCCGGGACAGGGGGCAATACGAGCAGTACTTC.

The V and J genes are TRBV11-2 and TRBJ2-1, with 14 bases matching TRBD2. The CDR3 is made up of 18 amino acids. V dropped 1 base and J dropped 5; count of bases not matched to a gene: 7. CDR1 is SGHAT, CDR2 FQNNGV, per germline. The CDR3 protein is CASSLGRLAGGVDNEQFF. CDR3 nucleotide sequence: TGTGCCAGCAGCTTAGGCCGACTAGCGGGAGGGGTGGACAATGAGCAGTTCTTC.

The chain links TRBV5-6 to TRBJ1-1; D unresolved. The CDR3 runs 13 residues. The V and J ends lost 2 bases and 1 base respectively, with 6 bases between them. The germline gives CDR1 SGHDT, CDR2 YYEEEE. CDR3 amino acids: CASSFESNTEAFF. The DNA for the CDR3 is TGTGCCAGCAGCTTCGAGTCGAACACTGAAGCTTTCTTT.

The rearrangement joins TRBV10-3 to TRBJ2-7; the match to TRBD2 covers 8 bases. J gave up 3 bases and V 6 bases, and 7 bases lay outside the gene matches. Per the germline V gene, CDR1 is ENHRY and CDR2 is SYGVKD. The CDR3 totals 14 residues. The CDR3 region is CAIRGGLEYYEQYF. Here the CDR3 DNA reads TGTGCCATCAGAGGGGGACTAGAGTACTACGAGCAGTACTTC.

The J gene is TRBJ2-1, the V gene TRBV14; no reliable D call. V lost 8 bases and J lost 4, with 9 bases in between. Germline CDR1 reads SGHDN; CDR2 reads FVKESK. This CDR3 has 12 amino acids. This chain's CDR3 is CASARLYNEQFF. The CDR3 nucleotides read TGTGCCAGCGCGCGATTATACAATGAGCAGTTCTTC.

The rearrangement links TRBV19 to TRBJ1-2; TRBD1 matches 8 bases. Losses at the gene ends were 5 bases for V and 0 bases for J; bases not matched to a gene: 5. Germline CDR1 LNHDA, CDR2 SQIVND (reference sequence). The CDR3 runs to 15 residues. This chain's CDR3 is CASSPGQGPNYGYTF. The DNA of the CDR3 is TGTGCCAGTAGTCCCGGACAGGGACCTAACTATGGCTACACCTTC.

J is TRBJ2-1 and V is TRBV6-5; 7 bases match TRBD2. Germline CDR1 reads MNHEY; CDR2 reads SVGAGI. V dropped 0 bases and J dropped 9; count of bases not matched to a gene: 8. This CDR3 has 15 amino acids. The CDR3, as DNA: TGTGCCAGCAGTTACTCGGATAGCGGGTTCACTGAGCAGTTCTTC. Amino acid sequence: CASSYSDSGFTEQFF.